This T cell receptor (beta chain) was observed in a study of T cell responses to AZD1222 COVID-19 vaccine. Study-level results: Regions left unmutated in variants are reportedly the target of nearly half of spike-specific TCRs. Donors were largely white British and mainly female; clonal diversity was possibly underestimated.

TCRdb's copy holds only in-frame clones and misses some; the assay was immunoSEQ multiplex PCR. The sample holds about 67,000 clones; about 80% are singletons and the top ten take 5.5% to 7%. Note on this clone: Its antigen is not identified.

Looked up from germline, CDR1 is SGDLS and CDR2 is YYNGEE. V shed 4 bases and J shed 9 bases, with 20 bases lying between them. This CDR3 spans 16 amino acids. Here the sequenced sample was peripheral blood, taken 28 days after the second AZD1222 dose. The receptor was derived from an adult who received the AZD1222 COVID-19 vaccine. The V gene is TRBV9, the J gene TRBJ1-6; D not certain. As DNA, the CDR3 is TGTGCCAGCAGCTCCCGCGGTTCGGGATCCCCTTCACCCCTCCACTTT. Encoded protein: CASSSRGSGSPSPLHF.